The 30 T cell receptor beta chains in this list originate from one sample, sequenced in a study of monozygotic twins with inflammatory bowel disease. TCRdb re-called the 5' RACE reads and gives one entry per CDR3 protein, without DNA. This repertoire includes 200,000 to 250,000 distinct CDR3 sequences. The sample was blood. The origin of the receptors is a human donor with ulcerative colitis or Crohn's disease, or a healthy co-twin of an affected twin (not recorded which).

The V and J genes are TRBV3-1 and TRBJ1-4. In germline, CDR1 is LGHDT, CDR2 YNNKEL (reference sequence). The CDR3 contains 14 residues. The CDR3 region is CASSPVTAYEKLFF.

The chain is built from TRBV5-1 and TRBJ1-1. This CDR3 is 13 amino acids long. Germline CDR1 is SGHRS and CDR2 is YFSETQ. Here the CDR3 reads CASRVRVNTEAFF.

The chain has TRBV6-1 and TRBJ2-3; without DNA, the TCRdb call of TRBD2 cannot be checked. The CDR3 spans 15 residues. The V gene's germline CDR1 is MNHNS and CDR2 SASEGT. The CDR3 sequence: CASSASGGTSSTQYF.

The rearrangement joins TRBV20-1 to TRBJ2-1. CDR1 and CDR2 from the germline V gene are DFQATT and SNEGSKA (reference sequence). The CDR3 totals 11 residues. Here the CDR3 reads CSARDRGVQFF.

The CDR3 is CASSGPGTGTYEQYF. The chain uses TRBV4-2 and TRBJ2-7; TCRdb indicates TRBD1, and absent DNA this call remains unverified. The germline CDR1 and CDR2 sequences are LGHNA and YNFKEQ. CDR3 length: 15 residues.

V and J are TRBV15 and TRBJ1-4. The CDR3 contains 17 residues. Germline V CDR1 and CDR2: LNHNV, YYDKDF (reference sequence). CDR3 residues: CATSSDLGRTISEKLFF.

This chain links TRBV12-3 or TRBV12-4 with TRBJ2-7; the TCRdb call, TRBD1, lacks DNA for checking. The CDR3 loop spans 13 amino acids. The CDR3: CASTPGGTYEQYF.

This sequence joins TRBV4-1 and TRBJ1-1. Germline CDR1 reads MGHRA; CDR2 reads YSYEKL. The CDR3 covers 14 residues. CDR3 amino acids: CASSQAQMNTEAFF.

CDR3 sequence: CAWDTGAGGGTDTQYF. The chain has TRBV30 and TRBJ2-3; TCRdb's D call, TRBD2, is unchecked because there is no DNA. The CDR3 runs to 16 residues. Germline-derived CDR1 and CDR2 are GTSNPN and SVGIG (reference sequence).

This chain uses TRBV18 with TRBJ1-2; TCRdb indicates TRBD1, and absent DNA this call remains unverified. The CDR3 consists of 15 residues. Per the germline V gene, CDR1 is KGHSH and CDR2 is LQKENI. CDR3 in amino acids: CASSPQASGEYGYTF.

This chain links TRBV5-1 with TRBJ1-2. The V gene's germline CDR1 is SGHRS and CDR2 YFSETQ. CDR3 length: 14 amino acids. This CDR3 is CASSSGQGPDGYTF.

This chain connects TRBV29-1 to TRBJ2-1; as DNA is missing, the TRBD1 call by TCRdb cannot be tested. Per the germline V gene, CDR1 is SQVTM and CDR2 is ANQGSEA. The CDR3 has 12 amino acids. The chain's CDR3 is CSVGGGYNEQFF.

The chain recombines TRBV18 with TRBJ2-2; as DNA is missing, the TRBD1 call by TCRdb cannot be tested. Germline assignment: CDR1 KGHSH and CDR2 LQKENI. The CDR3 runs 16 residues. CDR3 amino acids: CASSPPPDWDVGELFF.

The J gene is TRBJ2-2, the V gene TRBV4-2; TCRdb's assignment of TRBD1 cannot be checked, as there is no DNA. CDR1 LGHNA and CDR2 YNFKEQ come from the germline V gene. This CDR3 is built from 17 residues. This chain's CDR3 is CASSQDPPGASTGELFF.

The rearrangement links TRBV4-3 to TRBJ2-7; checking the TCRdb D call of TRBD1 is not possible without DNA. Germline V gene lookup returns CDR1 LGHNA and CDR2 YSLEER. This CDR3 comprises 14 residues. This CDR3 reads CASSLATDGYEQYF.

J is TRBJ2-3 and V is TRBV4-2. Germline V gene lookup returns CDR1 LGHNA and CDR2 YNFKEQ. The CDR3 runs 15 residues. The CDR3 sequence is CASSRSTSSPDTQYF.

The chain recombines TRBV5-1 with TRBJ2-7. CDR1 is SGHRS and CDR2 is YFSETQ in the germline V gene. The CDR3 runs to 13 residues. The CDR3 sequence: CAGSLEGHYEQYF.

The chain recombines TRBV20-1 with TRBJ2-1; TCRdb reports TRBD2, a call that lacks DNA to check it against. From germline, CDR1 is DFQATT and CDR2 SNEGSKA (reference sequence). This CDR3 region has 12 residues. This CDR3 reads CSARGPPSEQFF.

The chain uses TRBV29-1 and TRBJ2-1; TCRdb's D call, TRBD2, is unchecked because there is no DNA. The CDR3 loop spans 14 amino acids. Germline assignment: CDR1 SQVTM and CDR2 ANQGSEA. CDR3 region: CSVDRLAGGNEQFF.

The gene calls are TRBV6-6 and TRBJ1-2. The CDR3 extends over 13 amino acids. The V gene's germline CDR1 is MNHNY and CDR2 SVGAGI (reference sequence). The chain's CDR3 is CASSRTFSYGYTF.

The chain has TRBV7-9 and TRBJ2-7; TCRdb designates TRBD1, a call that cannot be tested without DNA. Germline V gene data show CDR1 as SEHNR and CDR2 as FQNEAQ (reference sequence). The CDR3 extends over 15 amino acids. The CDR3 spells CASSLAGQGFYEQYF. Filled out from reference TRBV7-9 and TRBJ2-7, the complete variable domain reads DTGVSQNPRHKITKRGQNVTFRCDPISEHNRLYWYRQTLGQGPEFLTYFQNEAQLEKSRLLSDRFSAERPKGSFSTLEIQRTEQGDSAMYLCASSLAGQGFYEQYFGPGTRLTVT.

The J gene is TRBJ2-1, the V gene TRBV9; TCRdb proposes TRBD1, but this gene call is untestable without DNA. This CDR3 is 15 amino acids long. Germline V lookup: CDR1 SGDLS, CDR2 YYNGEE. The CDR3 loop reads CASSPTPSAYNEQFF. Filled out from reference TRBV9 and TRBJ2-1, the complete variable domain reads DSGVTQTPKHLITATGQRVTLRCSPRSGDLSVYWYQQSLDQGLQFLIQYYNGEERAKGNILERFSAQQFPDLHSELNLSSLELGDSALYFCASSPTPSAYNEQFFGPGTRLTVL.

The chain links TRBV7-2 to TRBJ2-7; the D call of TRBD2 rests on TCRdb alone, since no DNA is present to check it. Germline V lookup: CDR1 SGHTA, CDR2 FQGNSA. This CDR3 comprises 15 residues. CDR3 loop: CASSPGLAGLYEQYF. Filled out from reference TRBV7-2 and TRBJ2-7, the complete variable domain reads GAGVSQSPSNKVTEKGKDVELRCDPISGHTALYWYRQSLGQGLEFLIYFQGNSAPDKSGLPSDRFSAERTGGSVSTLTIQRTQQEDSAVYLCASSPGLAGLYEQYFGPGTRLTVT.

This chain links TRBV20-1 with TRBJ2-7. This CDR3 contains 16 residues. Germline CDR1 DFQATT, CDR2 SNEGSKA (reference sequence). This CDR3 is CSARDPLAIDHYEQYF.

The J gene is TRBJ1-1, the V gene TRBV11-2. Per germline, CDR1 SGHAT and CDR2 FQNNGV. The CDR3 sequence is 15 residues long. The CDR3 loop is CASSPHGGLNTEAFF.

This chain links TRBV28 with TRBJ2-7; TCRdb's assignment of TRBD1 cannot be checked, as there is no DNA. The CDR3 has 14 residues. The germline CDR1 and CDR2 sequences are MDHEN and SYDVKM. CDR3 loop: CASSRFPEVHEQYF.

The chain employs TRBV7-3 and TRBJ2-3; the TCRdb D gene call, TRBD2, has no DNA to confirm it. The CDR3 runs 17 residues. Germline V gene sequence: CDR1 SGHTA, CDR2 FQGTGA. This CDR3 reads CASSFFSSGGSSDTQYF.

V and J are TRBV20-1 and TRBJ1-2; the D call from TCRdb, TRBD1, cannot be confirmed without DNA. This CDR3 has 13 residues. Looked up from germline, CDR1 is DFQATT and CDR2 is SNEGSKA (reference sequence). CDR3 sequence: CSAAPQGASGYTF.

V and J are TRBV6-1 and TRBJ2-7; the D gene TCRdb calls, TRBD2, cannot be checked with no DNA. The CDR3 loop spans 17 amino acids. Germline CDR1 is MNHNS and CDR2 is SASEGT. Here the CDR3 reads CASSAGLAGGKPYEQYF.

V usage is TRBV3-1 and J usage is TRBJ2-4. Germline values: CDR1 LGHDT, CDR2 YNNKEL (reference sequence). The CDR3 runs 16 residues. The CDR3 reads CASSQDSLGAKNIQYF.